The present entry profiles one TCR beta chain with its context. This sample is part of a study of blood T cell repertoires in COVID-19. Study summary: In each case, the material was cDNA or gDNA derived from T cells, B-cell-depleted T cells, or PBMCs.

The table came from immunoSEQ multiplex PCR; TCRdb's copy has only in-frame clones and leaves some out. The sample holds about 210,000 clones, around 82% seen once. V trimming: 4 bases; J trimming: 6 bases; junction bases outside the gene matches: 13. Germline V lookup: CDR1 SGHRS, CDR2 YFSETQ. The CDR3 has 16 amino acids. This sequence originates from a woman between 40 and 55 years old with active or convalescent COVID-19. The sequenced material came from peripheral blood. The rearrangement links TRBV5-1 to TRBJ1-1, with 9 bases aligning to TRBD1. CDR3 protein: CASSGVGGQGPPEAFF. DNA for the CDR3: TGCGCCAGCAGCGGCGTGGGGGGACAGGGTCCCCCTGAAGCTTTCTTT.